This T cell receptor (beta chain) was captured by sequencing in a study of T cells in localized non-small cell lung cancer. Study results and caveats: Uninvolved adjacent lung had higher T cell clonality than tumor and all other tissues. Heterogeneity within the tumor remains possible, as just one region underwent sequencing. Overall survival was longer when the density of T cells in the blood was higher. Out of the top 100 tumor clones, a median roughly 50 were seen in adjacent lung.

The data were produced by immunoSEQ multiplex PCR, yet TCRdb's version contains in-frame clones alone and is incomplete. Of 64,000 or so clones in the sample, roughly 90% were seen once. Comment on this clone: Its target is unknown.

Trimming cost V 0 bases and J 3 bases, with 10 bases left between them. The germline gives CDR1 LGHNA, CDR2 YNFKEQ. This CDR3 is 15 amino acids long. The receptor was derived from a woman between 40 and 69 years old with stage I lung adenocarcinoma. V gene TRBV4-2 combines with J gene TRBJ2-3; D perhaps matches TRBD2 (6 bases). The material was peripheral blood, obtained before any cancer treatment. CDR3 sequence reads: CASSQDWRETDTQYF. The CDR3 bases are TGTGCCAGCAGCCAAGATTGGCGGGAAACAGATACGCAGTATTTT.